This record covers a single TCR beta chain. Its antigen is as yet unknown. These data are taken from a study of read filtering for tumor transcriptome and immune sequencing. The library was built from about 400 ng RNA with molecular barcoded adaptors for alpha/delta and beta/gamma chains. From the reads, TCRdb called clonotypes with MiXCR, one entry per CDR3 protein. The table lists about 60,000 distinct CDR3 sequences, approximately 13% of them singletons. Study outcomes and limitations: Approximately 80% of IR-seq clonotypes had one read, totaling around 3.4% of reads; RNA-seq: 74.6% and 44.6%.

The germline gives CDR1 MNHEY, CDR2 SVGEGT. The length of the CDR3 is 17 residues. V lost 5 bases and J lost 6; bases outside the gene matches: 14. This TCR came from a donor aged 40 or older with multiple myeloma. Material: a population of CD138-negative cells sorted from bone marrow. The V gene is TRBV6-2 or TRBV6-3, the J gene TRBJ2-2, with 8 nucleotides matching TRBD1. The CDR3 loop is CASSDLQGGKSAGELFF. The CDR3 nucleotides are TGTGCCAGCAGTGACCTACAGGGGGGTAAAAGTGCCGGGGAGCTGTTTTTT.